This is a list of T cell receptor beta chains from one sample in a study of blood T cell repertoires in COVID-19. The data were produced by immunoSEQ multiplex PCR, yet TCRdb's version contains in-frame clones alone and is incomplete. Counted here are about 81,000 clones, 91% occurring once; the ten biggest clones make up roughly 2%. The material sequenced was peripheral blood. These TCRs come from a woman aged 45 to 65 in a cohort sampled during active COVID-19. CDR3s include the opening cysteine and the closing phenylalanine or tryptophan. D genes are given only for firm matches. Clone size is given for some rows only: seen once, a few or many times, or a class if the clone is expanded.

d_call	clone_size	v_call	j_call	cdr3_nt	cdr3_aa
-	-	TRBV5-1	TRBJ2-7	TGCGCCAGCAGCTTGGAGGGCCCCACAGCGGTCGAGCAGTACTTC	CASSLEGPTAVEQYF
TRBD1	-	TRBV30	TRBJ2-2	TGTGCCTGGAGGGCGACAGGGGGAGGCGGGGAGCTGTTTTTT	CAWRATGGGGELFF
-	-	TRBV6-1	TRBJ1-3	TGTGCCAGCAGTGCCTATCGAGAATGGGAGTTACTCTCTGGAAACACCATATATTTT	CASSAYREWELLSGNTIYF
TRBD1	-	TRBV24-1	TRBJ2-3	TGTGCCACCAGTCCAGGGGGAGCAGATACGCAGTATTTT	CATSPGGADTQYF
-	-	TRBV11-3	TRBJ2-1	TGTGCCAGCAGCGAAAGTCGGATAGGACTGCAGTTCTTC	CASSESRIGLQFF
-	-	TRBV12-3/TRBV12-4	TRBJ2-5	TGTGCCAGCAGACTCCAAGAGACCCAGTACTTC	CASRLQETQYF
-	-	TRBV5-6	TRBJ2-2	TGTGCCAGCAGCTTGCTGTCAGGAATTAAAGCCGGGGAGCTGTTTTTT	CASSLLSGIKAGELFF
TRBD2	-	TRBV28	TRBJ2-2	TGTGCCAGCAGTTTAGGCGGGAGGGCCTTTAACACCGGGGAGCTGTTTTTT	CASSLGGRAFNTGELFF
-	-	TRBV28	TRBJ2-7	TGTGCCAGCAGTTTATCTCCTATTAGCGAGCAGTACTTC	CASSLSPISEQYF
TRBD2	-	TRBV6-2/TRBV6-3	TRBJ2-1	TGTGCCAGCAGTTACGCTAGCGGGAGCTATGAGCAGTTCTTC	CASSYASGSYEQFF
-	-	TRBV4-1	TRBJ2-1	TGCGCCAGCAGCCAAGGAGGAGCGGTCACCTACAATGAGCAGTTCTTC	CASSQGGAVTYNEQFF
-	-	TRBV5-1	TRBJ2-2	TGCGCCAGCATACAACCGAACACCGGGGAGCTGTTTTTT	CASIQPNTGELFF
-	-	TRBV2	TRBJ2-5	TGTGCCAGCCTATTAGGGAGGGGGCAAGAGACCCAGTACTTC	CASLLGRGQETQYF
-	-	TRBV7-8	TRBJ1-1	TGTGCCAGCAGCCCCGGGACAGAAGCTTTCTTT	CASSPGTEAFF
-	once	TRBV27	TRBJ2-1	TGTGCCAGTTCGGTAGGCCCACCGGGGAGCTCCTACAATGAGCAGTTCTTC	CASSVGPPGSSYNEQFF
TRBD2	-	TRBV7-9	TRBJ2-1	TGTGCCAGCAGCTTAGGAGTTAGCGGGGGGACCAGCTCCTACAATGAGCAGTTCTTC	CASSLGVSGGTSSYNEQFF
TRBD2	-	TRBV6-5	TRBJ2-1	TGTGCCAGCAGTTACCGCATAGCGGGAACCTACAATGAGCAGTTCTTC	CASSYRIAGTYNEQFF
-	-	TRBV29-1	TRBJ1-1	TGCAGCGTGAGCCAAAACACTGAAGCTTTCTTT	CSVSQNTEAFF
TRBD2	-	TRBV27	TRBJ2-1	TGTGCCAGCAGTTTAGGACTAGCGTACGGTTCCTCCTACAATGAGCAGTTCTTC	CASSLGLAYGSSYNEQFF
TRBD2	once	TRBV9	TRBJ2-7	TGTGCCAGCAGCGTAGATAGCGGGGGGCCATACGAGCAGTACTTC	CASSVDSGGPYEQYF
-	few	TRBV27	TRBJ1-2	TGTGCCAGCAGTTCGCAGGGTTTAGGCTACACCTTC	CASSSQGLGYTF
TRBD2	-	TRBV5-1	TRBJ2-3	TGCGCCAGCAGCTTGGGACTAGCGGGGGTCACAGATACGCAGTATTTT	CASSLGLAGVTDTQYF
TRBD1	-	TRBV6-5	TRBJ2-1	TGTGCCAGCAGTCCGCGGACAGGGGGGTACAATGAGCAGTTCTTC	CASSPRTGGYNEQFF
-	-	TRBV27	TRBJ1-6	TGTGCCAGCTCCTCCTCCTATAATTCACCCCTCCACTTT	CASSSSYNSPLHF
-	-	TRBV19	TRBJ2-7	TGTGCCAGTAGTATCGGCAGGCCCTACGAGCAGTACTTC	CASSIGRPYEQYF
TRBD1	-	TRBV10-3	TRBJ1-2	TGTGCCACACATACCGGGACAGGCAACTATGGCTACACCTTC	CATHTGTGNYGYTF
TRBD1	-	TRBV10-3	TRBJ2-5	TGTGCCATCGGGGACAGGGGGCTAAAGGAGACCCAGTACTTC	CAIGDRGLKETQYF
-	-	TRBV19	TRBJ2-5	TGTGCCAGTAGTATAGATATACAGGGTTTAGGAACCCAGTACTTC	CASSIDIQGLGTQYF
TRBD1	-	TRBV24-1	TRBJ2-5	TGTGCCACCAGTGATCGCCGGGACAGGACAGAGACCCAGTACTTC	CATSDRRDRTETQYF
-	once	TRBV9	TRBJ1-5	TGTGCCAGCAGCGTAGACGGGGGGCTGGGTCAGCCCCAGCATTTT	CASSVDGGLGQPQHF
TRBD1	-	TRBV4-2	TRBJ2-5	TGTGCCAGCAGCCAATTAACTGGGACAGAAGAGACCCAGTACTTC	CASSQLTGTEETQYF
TRBD2	-	TRBV4-2	TRBJ2-3	TGTGCCAGCAGCCTTGGGACTAGCGGGAGGGAAGCAGATACGCAGTATTTT	CASSLGTSGREADTQYF
-	-	TRBV19	TRBJ2-7	TGTGCCAGTATTGGGCCGGTAAGGCCCTACGAGCAGTACTTC	CASIGPVRPYEQYF
-	-	TRBV7-3	TRBJ2-1	TGTGCCAGCAGCTTAAGGTGGACTGACAATGAGCAGTTCTTC	CASSLRWTDNEQFF
-	-	TRBV11-2	TRBJ1-4	TGTGCCAGCAGGAAACAACCAACTAATGAAAAACTGTTTTTT	CASRKQPTNEKLFF
TRBD1	-	TRBV19	TRBJ1-1	TGTGCCAGTAGTCCCTACGGACAGGCCTACACTGAAGCTTTCTTT	CASSPYGQAYTEAFF
TRBD2	-	TRBV28	TRBJ2-7	TGTGCCAGCAGTCCCTCCGGCAGAGCGGGAGGGCGCAATGTCTACGAGCAGTACTTC	CASSPSGRAGGRNVYEQYF
-	-	TRBV6-7	TRBJ2-7	TGTGCCAGCAGTTACCCCCACGAACTCCACGGGGAGTTCCCCTACGAGCAGTACTTC	CASSYPHELHGEFPYEQYF
-	-	TRBV1	TRBJ1-2	TGCACCAGCAGCCACCAACGGAGCTATGGCTACACCTTC	CTSSHQRSYGYTF
TRBD2	-	TRBV4-2	TRBJ2-4	TGTGCCAGCAGCATTGAAGCGGGAGTTAGTATTCAGTACTTC	CASSIEAGVSIQYF
TRBD2	-	TRBV24-1	TRBJ2-5	TGTGCCACCAGTGACCCAGGGACTACCCAAGAGACCCAGTACTTC	CATSDPGTTQETQYF
TRBD1	-	TRBV3-1/TRBV3-2	TRBJ2-6	TGTGCCAGCAGCCCCTCCGGGACAGTCGTGTCTGCTGGGGCCAACGTCCTGACTTTC	CASSPSGTVVSAGANVLTF
-	-	TRBV11-3	TRBJ1-1	TGTGCCAGCAGCTTAGAGGCGACATCTGAAGCTTTCTTT	CASSLEATSEAFF
-	-	TRBV14	TRBJ2-2	TGTGCCAGCAGCCAAGCGGTATGGTTCACCGGGGAGCTGTTTTTT	CASSQAVWFTGELFF
TRBD2	once	TRBV6-5	TRBJ2-7	TGTGCCAGCAGAAACGGGGGGACCTACGAGCAGTACTTC	CASRNGGTYEQYF
-	-	TRBV27	TRBJ2-3	TGTGCCAGCAGTTCCCATCTACGGGAGTACTCAGATACGCAGTATTTT	CASSSHLREYSDTQYF
-	once	TRBV10-3	TRBJ2-2	TGTGCCACCGAAGTGGCAGCTAGGTCCGGGGAGCTGTTTTTT	CATEVAARSGELFF
TRBD1	-	TRBV28	TRBJ1-4	TGTGCCAGCAGCCGACCGGGACAGAGTGAAAAACTGTTTTTT	CASSRPGQSEKLFF
TRBD1	-	TRBV7-9	TRBJ2-7	TGTGCCAGCAGCTGGGGAAAGCCGGGACAGCTATACGAGCAGTACTTC	CASSWGKPGQLYEQYF
TRBD1	-	TRBV3-1/TRBV3-2	TRBJ1-3	TGTGCCAGCAGCCTACGACAGGGCAGAGGAAACACCATATATTTT	CASSLRQGRGNTIYF
-	-	TRBV9	TRBJ2-7	TGTGCCAGCAGCGTAGCGGGACTCCCTGGCCCTCCCTACGAGCAGTACTTC	CASSVAGLPGPPYEQYF
-	-	TRBV14	TRBJ1-2	TGTGCCAGCAGCCCCCCAGGGGTGGCCTCCTATGGCTACACCTTC	CASSPPGVASYGYTF
-	-	TRBV6-5	TRBJ2-7	TGTGCCAGTAGGGGTTTTGGCGTCCCCGAGCAGTACTTC	CASRGFGVPEQYF
-	-	TRBV10-2	TRBJ1-2	TGCGCCAGCAGTGAACAGGGTTGGGGCTACACCTTC	CASSEQGWGYTF
-	-	TRBV19	TRBJ1-6	TGTGCCTCAAGGGCGGGAGGGAATTATAATTCACCCCTCCACTTT	CASRAGGNYNSPLHF
TRBD2	few	TRBV5-1	TRBJ2-3	TGCGCCAGCAGCTTGGGGCGCGGGGGGGCCGGTGGCACAGATACGCAGTATTTT	CASSLGRGGAGGTDTQYF
TRBD1	few	TRBV18	TRBJ1-5	TGTGCCAGCTCACCACCGGCCAGGGGGGATCAGCCCCAGCATTTT	CASSPPARGDQPQHF